This T cell receptor beta chain was obtained from a study of blood T cell repertoires in COVID-19. The wider study: Sites across the United States, Italy and Spain contributed samples from acute and convalescent COVID-19.

Per the original methods: The assay estimated nucleated cells by amplifying reference gene primers. This table comes from immunoSEQ multiplex PCR, and its TCRdb copy is limited to in-frame clones, with some not included. From that table come the V and J calls and clone size; the DNA was used to work out D and trimming. The data contain some 55,000 clones, around 87% of them singletons. The CDR3 extends over 14 amino acids. Trimming left V 6 bases short and J 2 bases short, with 13 bases between. Germline CDR1 and CDR2: MDHEN and SYDVKM. This TCR came from a man aged 55 to 70 with acute or convalescent COVID-19. This sequence joins TRBV28 and TRBJ1-2; possibly TRBD1 for D (5 bases). Input material: peripheral blood. The CDR3 nucleotides read TGTGCCAGCAGGGGGCAGGGTCGAAACTATGGCTACACCTTC. It codes for CASRGQGRNYGYTF.